This is a list of T cell receptor beta chains from one sample in a study of T-cell reconstitution after alpha-beta-depleted transplantation in children. TCRdb processed the PCR reads anew with MiXCR; each CDR3 protein has one entry. The data hold 200,000 to 250,000 distinct CDR3 sequences, with about 12% observed a single time. The specimen was PBMCs from the stem cell graft donor, collected from the stem cell graft. These receptors were collected from a human donor who donated a stem cell graft to a child with acute lymphoblastic leukemia. Each CDR3 is given with its conserved first and last residue. The order of the fields is V gene, D gene, J gene, clone size, CDR3 protein, CDR3 DNA. The D gene is left open where the match is weak. Rows give clone size only sometimes, using once, few, many, or a class for an expanded clone.

V: TRBV3-1
D: TRBD2
J: TRBJ2-1
size: -
CDR3: CASSRMGLAGATYNEQFF
DNA: TGTGCCAGCAGCCGGATGGGACTAGCGGGAGCGACCTACAATGAGCAGTTCTTC

V: TRBV20-1
D: -
J: TRBJ2-1
size: many
CDR3: CSAPKDPGVWEYNEQFF
DNA: TGCAGTGCCCCCAAAGACCCAGGGGTCTGGGAATACAATGAGCAGTTCTTC

V: TRBV27
D: -
J: TRBJ2-1
size: many
CDR3: CASSLWDPQDEQFF
DNA: TGTGCCAGCAGTTTATGGGACCCACAAGATGAGCAGTTCTTC

V: TRBV10-3
D: -
J: TRBJ1-3
size: -
CDR3: CAITSRGEGNTIYF
DNA: TGTGCCATCACTAGCAGGGGAGAGGGAAACACCATATATTTT

V: TRBV29-1
D: -
J: TRBJ1-1
size: many
CDR3: CSVGGGTEAFF
DNA: TGCAGCGTTGGGGGTGGCACTGAAGCTTTCTTT

V: TRBV7-2
D: TRBD2
J: TRBJ2-3
size: -
CDR3: CASSVRTSITDTQYF
DNA: TGTGCCAGCAGCGTAAGGACTAGTATTACAGATACGCAGTATTTT

V: TRBV11-1
D: -
J: TRBJ2-1
size: -
CDR3: CASSSFLGSSASSYNEQFF
DNA: TGTGCCAGCAGCTCCTTTTTGGGGTCCTCGGCTAGCTCCTACAATGAGCAGTTCTTC

V: TRBV6-5
D: -
J: TRBJ2-7
size: many
CDR3: CASSYAGRSGYEQYF
DNA: TGTGCCAGCAGTTACGCGGGGAGGTCCGGCTACGAGCAGTACTTC

V: TRBV20-1
D: TRBD1
J: TRBJ2-5
size: many
CDR3: CSARARQGQAQETQYF
DNA: TGCAGTGCTAGAGCAAGACAGGGACAGGCACAAGAGACCCAGTACTTC

V: TRBV29-1
D: -
J: TRBJ1-2
size: many
CDR3: CSVDTGRYGYTF
DNA: TGCAGCGTTGATACAGGCCGCTATGGCTACACCTTC

V: TRBV6-2/TRBV6-3
D: -
J: TRBJ1-1
size: many
CDR3: CASRRDIMNTEAFF
DNA: TGTGCCAGCAGGAGGGACATTATGAACACTGAAGCTTTCTTT

V: TRBV7-3
D: -
J: TRBJ2-5
size: -
CDR3: CASSQRAQETQYF
DNA: TGTGCCAGCAGTCAGCGGGCCCAAGAGACCCAGTACTTC

V: TRBV4-3
D: -
J: TRBJ1-5
size: many
CDR3: CASSQDGNQPQHF
DNA: TGCGCCAGCAGCCAAGATGGGAATCAGCCCCAGCATTTT

V: TRBV10-3
D: -
J: TRBJ2-5
size: many
CDR3: CAISVRDQETQYF
DNA: TGTGCCATCAGTGTGAGGGACCAAGAGACCCAGTACTTC

V: TRBV4-2
D: TRBD1
J: TRBJ2-7
size: many
CDR3: CASSRDRSYEQYF
DNA: TGTGCCAGCAGCCGGGACAGATCCTACGAGCAGTACTTC

V: TRBV12-3/TRBV12-4
D: TRBD2
J: TRBJ2-1
size: many
CDR3: CASRSGTSGRWNEQFF
DNA: TGTGCCAGCAGATCCGGGACTAGCGGGAGGTGGAATGAGCAGTTCTTC

V: TRBV7-9
D: -
J: TRBJ2-5
size: many
CDR3: CASSSWERETQYF
DNA: TGTGCCAGCAGCTCGTGGGAGCGAGAGACCCAGTACTTC

V: TRBV18
D: -
J: TRBJ1-1
size: once
CDR3: CARSRRGGEGNLNTEAFF
DNA: TGTGCCCGCTCACGAAGGGGGGGTGAGGGCAACCTGAACACTGAAGCTTTCTTT

V: TRBV5-1
D: -
J: TRBJ2-7
size: many
CDR3: CASSVDSYEQYF
DNA: TGCGCCAGCAGCGTGGACAGCTACGAGCAGTACTTC

V: TRBV5-1
D: TRBD1
J: TRBJ2-3
size: many
CDR3: CASSETGGDTQYF
DNA: TGCGCCAGCAGCGAGACAGGGGGTGATACGCAGTATTTT

V: TRBV28
D: TRBD2
J: TRBJ2-2
size: many
CDR3: CASSFQRSSGRTGELFF
DNA: TGTGCCAGCAGTTTTCAACGGTCTAGCGGGAGAACCGGGGAGCTGTTTTTT

V: TRBV6-4
D: TRBD1
J: TRBJ2-1
size: many
CDR3: CASSPSTGEVGEQFF
DNA: TGTGCCAGCAGTCCTTCGACAGGGGAGGTGGGTGAGCAGTTCTTC

V: TRBV7-9
D: TRBD1
J: TRBJ2-7
size: many
CDR3: CASSLADRGQQYF
DNA: TGTGCCAGCAGCTTAGCGGACAGGGGGCAGCAGTACTTC

V: TRBV25-1
D: TRBD1
J: TRBJ2-2
size: many
CDR3: CASSDPRDRGPGELFF
DNA: TGTGCCAGCAGTGACCCCCGGGACAGGGGCCCCGGGGAGCTGTTTTTT

V: TRBV7-9
D: -
J: TRBJ1-2
size: few
CDR3: CASSLGTAIYGYTF
DNA: TGTGCCAGCAGCTTAGGGACAGCCATATATGGCTACACCTTC

V: TRBV7-2
D: -
J: TRBJ2-2
size: many
CDR3: CASSAVSLNTGELFF
DNA: TGTGCCAGCAGCGCCGTATCCCTGAACACCGGGGAGCTGTTTTTT

V: TRBV21-1
D: -
J: TRBJ2-2
size: -
CDR3: CASSNWDGAEINTGELFF
DNA: TGTGCCAGCAGCAATTGGGACGGGGCAGAAATAAACACCGGGGAGCTGTTTTTT

V: TRBV12-3/TRBV12-4
D: TRBD1
J: TRBJ2-6
size: many
CDR3: CASSLTGDGANVLTF
DNA: TGTGCCAGCAGCCTTACAGGGGATGGGGCCAACGTCCTGACTTTC

V: TRBV11-2
D: -
J: TRBJ2-3
size: many
CDR3: CASSISGSFGDTQYF
DNA: TGTGCCAGCAGCATTAGCGGTTCCTTTGGGGATACGCAGTATTTT

V: TRBV29-1
D: -
J: TRBJ2-2
size: many
CDR3: CSAGTTGELFF
DNA: TGCAGCGCTGGGACCACCGGGGAGCTGTTTTTT

V: TRBV11-2
D: -
J: TRBJ2-5
size: many
CDR3: CASSLGSGAETQYF
DNA: TGTGCCAGCAGCTTAGGGTCCGGGGCAGAGACCCAGTACTTC

V: TRBV4-2
D: -
J: TRBJ1-2
size: few
CDR3: CASSQGRINYGYTF
DNA: TGTGCCAGCAGCCAGGGACGGATTAACTATGGCTACACCTTC

V: TRBV18
D: -
J: TRBJ2-7
size: many
CDR3: CASSPTETYEQYF
DNA: TGTGCCAGCTCACCGACAGAGACCTACGAGCAGTACTTC

V: TRBV24-1
D: TRBD1
J: TRBJ1-1
size: many
CDR3: CATSDQGGSNTEAFF
DNA: TGTGCCACCAGTGACCAGGGGGGATCGAACACTGAAGCTTTCTTT

V: TRBV20-1
D: TRBD1
J: TRBJ1-2
size: many
CDR3: CSAPQPDRVHGYTF
DNA: TGCAGTGCCCCCCAGCCGGACAGGGTCCATGGCTACACCTTC

V: TRBV19
D: TRBD1
J: TRBJ1-6
size: few
CDR3: CASRIGDRGNSPLHF
DNA: TGTGCCAGTAGGATCGGAGACAGGGGAAATTCACCCCTCCACTTT

V: TRBV20-1
D: TRBD2
J: TRBJ2-5
size: many
CDR3: CSARALAGQETQYF
DNA: TGCAGTGCTAGAGCCCTAGCGGGACAAGAGACCCAGTACTTC

V: TRBV28
D: -
J: TRBJ1-2
size: many
CDR3: CASSRKTRGYTF
DNA: TGTGCCAGCAGTAGAAAGACACGAGGCTACACCTTC

V: TRBV5-1
D: -
J: TRBJ2-1
size: many
CDR3: CASSLGTRNEQFF
DNA: TGCGCCAGCAGCTTGGGCACTAGAAATGAGCAGTTCTTC

V: TRBV6-5
D: -
J: TRBJ1-1
size: many
CDR3: CASSYTQVLTEAFF
DNA: TGTGCCAGCAGTTATACACAAGTATTGACTGAAGCTTTCTTT

V: TRBV2
D: -
J: TRBJ1-2
size: many
CDR3: CASNPEEGYYGYTF
DNA: TGTGCCAGCAACCCCGAGGAGGGTTACTATGGCTACACCTTC

V: TRBV20-1
D: TRBD1
J: TRBJ2-7
size: few
CDR3: CSSGGGQGVGEQYF
DNA: TGCAGCTCGGGGGGGGGACAGGGGGTAGGCGAGCAGTACTTC

V: TRBV7-9
D: TRBD2
J: TRBJ2-7
size: many
CDR3: CASSLDPGRNEQYF
DNA: TGTGCCAGCAGCTTAGACCCCGGGAGGAACGAGCAGTACTTC

V: TRBV7-9
D: TRBD2
J: TRBJ2-7
size: few
CDR3: CASIGLAGGPAYF
DNA: TGTGCCAGCATAGGCCTAGCGGGGGGGCCGGCGTACTTC

V: TRBV6-1
D: TRBD2
J: TRBJ2-3
size: many
CDR3: CASSDIYDSGNTQYF
DNA: TGTGCCAGCAGTGATATTTACGACAGCGGGAATACGCAGTATTTT

V: TRBV6-1
D: TRBD2
J: TRBJ2-3
size: many
CDR3: CASTEGAGWADTQYF
DNA: TGTGCCAGCACTGAAGGAGCGGGATGGGCAGATACGCAGTATTTT

V: TRBV12-3/TRBV12-4
D: -
J: TRBJ2-5
size: many
CDR3: CASSLGGGSQETQYF
DNA: TGTGCCAGCAGTTTAGGCGGGGGCTCACAAGAGACCCAGTACTTC

V: TRBV7-6
D: -
J: TRBJ1-3
size: -
CDR3: CASSPSAVPGTIYF
DNA: TGTGCCAGCAGCCCTTCTGCAGTACCGGGCACCATATATTTT

V: TRBV5-6
D: TRBD2
J: TRBJ2-3
size: many
CDR3: CASSLQRDYRTDTQYF
DNA: TGTGCCAGCAGCCTCCAGCGGGACTACCGCACAGATACGCAGTATTTT

V: TRBV25-1
D: TRBD1
J: TRBJ1-2
size: many
CDR3: CASSEPGTGGGYTF
DNA: TGTGCCAGCAGTGAACCCGGGACAGGGGGCGGCTACACCTTC

V: TRBV5-1
D: -
J: TRBJ2-7
size: many
CDR3: CASSLEQVNEQYF
DNA: TGCGCCAGCAGCTTGGAACAGGTTAACGAGCAGTACTTC

V: TRBV7-3
D: -
J: TRBJ2-1
size: few
CDR3: CASSLTPSSNEQFF
DNA: TGTGCCAGCAGCTTAACCCCCTCCTCCAATGAGCAGTTCTTC

V: TRBV7-2
D: TRBD2
J: TRBJ2-3
size: many
CDR3: CASSPSGGGTDTQYF
DNA: TGTGCCAGCAGCCCTAGCGGGGGGGGCACAGATACGCAGTATTTT

V: TRBV7-9
D: TRBD1
J: TRBJ2-7
size: -
CDR3: CASSSRRQGVSYEQYF
DNA: TGTGCCAGCAGCAGTAGGAGGCAGGGGGTCTCCTACGAGCAGTACTTC

V: TRBV9
D: -
J: TRBJ2-2
size: many
CDR3: CASSNYRVSGELFF
DNA: TGTGCCAGCAGTAATTACAGGGTGAGCGGGGAGCTGTTTTTT

V: TRBV20-1
D: -
J: TRBJ2-1
size: many
CDR3: CSARQEFVLNEQFF
DNA: TGCAGTGCTAGACAGGAGTTCGTTCTCAATGAGCAGTTCTTC

V: TRBV3-1
D: -
J: TRBJ1-4
size: -
CDR3: CASSQGAGSGEKLFF
DNA: TGTGCCAGCAGCCAAGGGGCTGGGTCAGGGGAAAAACTGTTTTTT

V: TRBV5-1
D: TRBD1
J: TRBJ2-6
size: many
CDR3: CASSPTGWSSGANVLTF
DNA: TGCGCCAGCAGCCCGACAGGGTGGAGCTCTGGGGCCAACGTCCTGACTTTC

V: TRBV6-5
D: -
J: TRBJ2-5
size: few
CDR3: CASRGRQVPLVETQYF
DNA: TGTGCCAGCAGGGGCAGACAGGTACCTCTGGTTGAGACCCAGTACTTC